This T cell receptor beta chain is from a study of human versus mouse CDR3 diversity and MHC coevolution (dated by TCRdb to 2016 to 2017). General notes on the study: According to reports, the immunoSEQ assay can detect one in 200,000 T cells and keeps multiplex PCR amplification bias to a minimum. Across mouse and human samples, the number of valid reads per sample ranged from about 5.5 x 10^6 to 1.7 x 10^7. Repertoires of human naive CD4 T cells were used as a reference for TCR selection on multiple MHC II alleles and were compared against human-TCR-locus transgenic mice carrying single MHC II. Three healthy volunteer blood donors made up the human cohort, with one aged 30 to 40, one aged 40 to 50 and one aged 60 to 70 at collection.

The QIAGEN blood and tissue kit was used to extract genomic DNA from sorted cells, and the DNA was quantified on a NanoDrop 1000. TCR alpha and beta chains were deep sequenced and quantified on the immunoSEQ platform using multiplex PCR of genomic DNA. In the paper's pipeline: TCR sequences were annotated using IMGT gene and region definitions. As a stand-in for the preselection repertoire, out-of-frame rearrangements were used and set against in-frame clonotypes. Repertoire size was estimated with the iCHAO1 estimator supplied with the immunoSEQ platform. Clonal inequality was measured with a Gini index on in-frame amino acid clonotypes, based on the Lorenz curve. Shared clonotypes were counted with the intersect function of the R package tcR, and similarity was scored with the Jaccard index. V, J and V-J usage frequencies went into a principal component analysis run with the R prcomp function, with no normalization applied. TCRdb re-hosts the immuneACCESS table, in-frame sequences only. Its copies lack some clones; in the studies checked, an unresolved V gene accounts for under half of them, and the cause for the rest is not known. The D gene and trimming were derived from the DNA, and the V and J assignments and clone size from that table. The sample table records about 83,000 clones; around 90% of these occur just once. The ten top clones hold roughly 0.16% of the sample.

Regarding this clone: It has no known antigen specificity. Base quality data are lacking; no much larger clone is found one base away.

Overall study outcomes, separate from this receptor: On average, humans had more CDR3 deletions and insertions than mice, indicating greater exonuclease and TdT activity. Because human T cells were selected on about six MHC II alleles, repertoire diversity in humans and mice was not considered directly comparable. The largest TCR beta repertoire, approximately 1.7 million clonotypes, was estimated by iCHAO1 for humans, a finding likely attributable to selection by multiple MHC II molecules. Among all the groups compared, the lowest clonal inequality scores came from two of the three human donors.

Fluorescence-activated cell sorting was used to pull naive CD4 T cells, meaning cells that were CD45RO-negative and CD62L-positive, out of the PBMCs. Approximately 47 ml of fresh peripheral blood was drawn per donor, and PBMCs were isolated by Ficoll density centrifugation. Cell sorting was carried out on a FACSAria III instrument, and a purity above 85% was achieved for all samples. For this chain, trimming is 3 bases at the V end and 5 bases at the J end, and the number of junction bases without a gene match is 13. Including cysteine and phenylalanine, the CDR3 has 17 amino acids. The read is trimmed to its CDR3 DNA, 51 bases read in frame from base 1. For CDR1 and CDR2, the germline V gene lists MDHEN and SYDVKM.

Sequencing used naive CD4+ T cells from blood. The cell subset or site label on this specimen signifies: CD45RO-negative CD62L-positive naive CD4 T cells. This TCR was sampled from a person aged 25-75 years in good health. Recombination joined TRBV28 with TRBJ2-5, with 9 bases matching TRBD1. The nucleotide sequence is TGTGCCAGCAGTTTGGGAGCTGCCGGGACAGGGAGGGAGACCCAGTACTTC. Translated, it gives CASSLGAAGTGRETQYF.